The clone carrying this TCR beta chain was counted at least ten times. Antigen: not known. The data belong to a study of T cells in Graves' hyperthyroidism and ophthalmopathy. Findings and caveats of the study: Progression to ophthalmopathy was predicted a median of 6.5 months early. Peripheral blood also featured most of the thyroid clonotypes expanded above 0.001.

RNA transcripts yielded amplified TCR beta CDR3 regions. The TCR CDR3 first-round RT-PCR relied on the HTBI primer set. One entry per CDR3 protein, called by TCRdb with MiXCR from the multiplex PCR reads. Of over 700,000 distinct CDR3 sequences in the sample, approximately 36% were seen once. V was pared by 4 bases and J by 11 bases, with 5 bases of the junction left unmatched. The CDR3 spans 14 residues. Germline V gene data show CDR1 as LNHDA and CDR2 as SQIVND (reference sequence). The chain employs TRBV19 and TRBJ1-6, with 10 bases lining up with TRBD1. Material: blood. The source is a woman between 35 and 50 years old with Graves' hyperthyroidism. The CDR3 loop reads CASSTDRGWTPLHF. CDR3 DNA sequence: TGTGCCAGTAGTACGGACAGGGGGTGGACACCCCTCCACTTT.